The T cell receptor (beta chain) under discussion was sequenced for a study of blood T cell repertoires in COVID-19. Study information: Samples taken during acute and convalescent COVID-19 were collected in the United States, Italy and Spain. PBMCs, B-cell-depleted T cells, or T cells were the source of the cDNA or gDNA that made up the material.

Per the study methods: Amplification with reference gene primers provided the estimates of nucleated cell counts. The protocol was immunoSEQ multiplex PCR, while the TCRdb copy is restricted to in-frame clones and leaves out a portion. The V and J calls and clone size come from that table; D and trimming were worked out from the DNA. Among about 360,000 clones listed, 83% were seen once. V lost 6 bases, J lost 4 bases, and 10 bases lay in between. Per the germline V gene, CDR1 is KGHSH and CDR2 is LQKENI. The CDR3 extends over 13 amino acids. This receptor was obtained from a man aged 30 to 39 with active or convalescent COVID-19. The rearrangement joins TRBV18 to TRBJ1-5, with D hard to call. The sequenced material came from peripheral blood. The CDR3: CASSPGRNQPQHF. CDR3 in DNA: TGTGCCAGCTCCCCTGGGCGTAATCAGCCCCAGCATTTT.